The 6 T cell receptor beta chains below all came from one sample that was sequenced in a study of T cells after yellow fever vaccination. TCRdb passed the 5' RACE reads through MiXCR, listing each CDR3 protein once. The table lists more than 35,000 distinct CDR3 sequences, about 7% of them singletons. Sequencing was performed on CD8+ T cells not binding an NS4B(214-222) dextramer, sorted from PBMCs, taken 45 days after the yellow fever booster vaccination. The origin of the receptors is a man between 25 and 39 years old who received the YFV17D yellow fever vaccine.

This clonotype was observed at least ten times. The rearrangement links TRBV11-2 to TRBJ1-5, with D uncertain. There are 14 residues in the CDR3. The V gene's germline CDR1 is SGHAT and CDR2 FQNNGV. With 2 bases removed from V and 4 bases from J, the gap between germline ends came to 9 bases. In nucleotides, the CDR3 is TGTGCCAGCAGCTTATCAGCGGGTAATCAGCCCCAGCATTTT. Its protein product is CASSLSAGNQPQHF.

This clonotype was detected many times. As DNA, the CDR3 is TGTGCCAGCAGTTTCCAGTGGAGCACTGAAGCTTTCTTT. Amino acid sequence: CASSFQWSTEAFF. The V gene is TRBV12-3 or TRBV12-4, the J gene TRBJ1-1; D is unclear. The CDR3 consists of 13 residues. The V end was cut by 3 bases, the J end by 4 bases, with 9 bases between.

Ten or more counts support this clonotype. This chain connects TRBV7-6 to TRBJ2-2; D is possibly TRBD2 (5 bases). Germline assignment: CDR1 SGHVS and CDR2 FNYEAQ. This CDR3 comprises 15 residues. Trimming cost V 2 bases and J 6 bases, with 13 bases left between them. CDR3 DNA sequence: TGTGCCAGCAGCTTACTAGGAGGTGGGGCCGGGGAGCTGTTTTTT. This codes for CASSLLGGGAGELFF.

This clonotype was seen repeatedly, ten times or more. The chain carries TRBV9 and TRBJ2-7; 7 bases align to TRBD2. The CDR3 sequence is 16 residues long. Germline values: CDR1 SGDLS, CDR2 YYNGEE. V lost 0 bases to trimming and J lost 2 bases; unmatched junction nucleotides: 8. The CDR3, as DNA: TGTGCCAGCAGCGTAGAGGCCCGGGAGGCCCCCTACGAGCAGTACTTC. Its protein is CASSVEAREAPYEQYF.

The chain carries TRBV7-9 and TRBJ2-7; possibly TRBD2 for D (6 bases). Germline CDR1 reads SEHNR; CDR2 reads FQNEAQ (reference sequence). Trimming pared 5 bases from V and 0 bases from J, leaving 14 bases between. The CDR3 sequence is 15 residues long. This CDR3 is CASSPVAGNSYEQYF. CDR3 DNA sequence: TGTGCCAGCAGCCCTGTCGCGGGAAACTCCTACGAGCAGTACTTC.

The table lists this clonotype with many counts. The CDR3 spells CSGFSYNEQFF. CDR3 DNA sequence: TGCAGCGGGTTCTCCTACAATGAGCAGTTCTTC. V gene TRBV29-1 combines with J gene TRBJ2-1; D unclear. The CDR3 totals 11 residues. Deletions cut 7 bases from V and 0 bases from J, with 4 bases between. Germline CDR1 reads SQVTM; CDR2 reads ANQGSEA.